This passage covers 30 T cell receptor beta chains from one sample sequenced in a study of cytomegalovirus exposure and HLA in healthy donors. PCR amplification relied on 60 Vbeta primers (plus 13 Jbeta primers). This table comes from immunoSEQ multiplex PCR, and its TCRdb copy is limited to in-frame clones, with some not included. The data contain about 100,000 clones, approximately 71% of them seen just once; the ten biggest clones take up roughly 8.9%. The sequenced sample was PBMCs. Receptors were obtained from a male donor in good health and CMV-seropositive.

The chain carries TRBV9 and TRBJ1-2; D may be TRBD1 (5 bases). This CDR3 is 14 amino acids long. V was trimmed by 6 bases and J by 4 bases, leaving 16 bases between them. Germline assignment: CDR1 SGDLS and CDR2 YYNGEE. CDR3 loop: CASNRGGSAYGYTF. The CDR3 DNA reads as TGTGCCAGCAACCGGGGGGGATCGGCCTATGGCTACACCTTC.

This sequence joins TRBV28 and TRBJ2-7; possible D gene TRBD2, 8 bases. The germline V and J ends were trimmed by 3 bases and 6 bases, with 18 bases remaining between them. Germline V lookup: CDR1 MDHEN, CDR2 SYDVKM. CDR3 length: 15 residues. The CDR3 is CASSFSGGGAFEQYF. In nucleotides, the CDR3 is TGTGCCAGCAGTTTTTCGGGAGGGGGCGCCTTCGAGCAGTACTTC. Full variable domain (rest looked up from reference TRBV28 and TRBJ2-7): DVKVTQSSRYLVKRTGEKVFLECVQDMDHENMFWYRQDPGLGLRLIYFSYDVKMKEKGDIPEGYSVSREKKERFSLILESASTNQTSMYLCASSFSGGGAFEQYFGPGTRLTVT.

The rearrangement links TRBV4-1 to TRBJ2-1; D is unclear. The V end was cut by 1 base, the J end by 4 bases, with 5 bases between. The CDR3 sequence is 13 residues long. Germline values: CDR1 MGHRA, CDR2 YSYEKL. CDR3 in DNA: TGCGCCAGCAGCCAAGTCCCTTACAATGAGCAGTTCTTC. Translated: CASSQVPYNEQFF.

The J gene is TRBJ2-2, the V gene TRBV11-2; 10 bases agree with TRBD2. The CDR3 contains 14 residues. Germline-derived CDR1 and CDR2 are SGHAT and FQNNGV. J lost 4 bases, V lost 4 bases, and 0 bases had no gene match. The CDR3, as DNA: TGTGCCAGCAGCTGGACTAGCGGCACCGGGGAGCTGTTTTTT. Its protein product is CASSWTSGTGELFF.

This CDR3 reads CASSQDTGGYNEQFF. CDR3 DNA: TGTGCCAGCAGCCAAGACACGGGAGGCTACAATGAGCAGTTCTTC. The chain carries TRBV4-2 and TRBJ2-1; TRBD2 matches at 7 bases. There are 15 residues in the CDR3. V gave up 0 bases and J gave up 3 bases; unmatched junction bases: 2. The germline V gene has CDR1 LGHNA and CDR2 YNFKEQ.

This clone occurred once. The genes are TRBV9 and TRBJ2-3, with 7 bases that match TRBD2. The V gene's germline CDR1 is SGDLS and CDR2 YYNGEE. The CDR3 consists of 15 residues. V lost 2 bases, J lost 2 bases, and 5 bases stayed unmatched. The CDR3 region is CASSVGSGFTDTQYF. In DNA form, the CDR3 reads TGTGCCAGCAGCGTTGGTAGCGGGTTCACAGATACGCAGTATTTT.

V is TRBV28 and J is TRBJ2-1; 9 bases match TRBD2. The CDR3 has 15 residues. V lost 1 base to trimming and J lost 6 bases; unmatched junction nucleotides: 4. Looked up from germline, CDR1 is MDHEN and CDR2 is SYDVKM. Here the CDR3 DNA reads TGTGCCAGCAGTTTATCCGGCGGGAGGGTCAATGAGCAGTTCTTC. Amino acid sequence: CASSLSGGRVNEQFF.

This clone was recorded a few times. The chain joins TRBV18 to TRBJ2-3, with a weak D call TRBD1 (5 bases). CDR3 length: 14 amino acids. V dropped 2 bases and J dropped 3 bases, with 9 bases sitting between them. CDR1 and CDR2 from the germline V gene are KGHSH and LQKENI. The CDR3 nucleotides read TGTGCCAGCTCACCATCGAGACAGACAGATACGCAGTATTTT. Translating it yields CASSPSRQTDTQYF.

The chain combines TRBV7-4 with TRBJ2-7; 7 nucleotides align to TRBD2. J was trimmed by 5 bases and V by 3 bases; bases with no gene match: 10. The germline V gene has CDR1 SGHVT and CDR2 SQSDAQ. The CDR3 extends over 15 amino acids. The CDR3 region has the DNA TGTGCCAGCAGCTTTTGCGGGAGCCGGAGGGACGAGCAGTACTTC. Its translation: CASSFCGSRRDEQYF. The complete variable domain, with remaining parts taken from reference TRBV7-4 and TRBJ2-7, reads GAGVSQSPRYKVAKRGRDVALRCDSISGHVTLYWYRQTLGQGSEVLTYSQSDAQRDKSGRPSGRFSAERPERSVSTLKIQRTEQGDSAVYLCASSFCGSRRDEQYFGPGTRLTVT.

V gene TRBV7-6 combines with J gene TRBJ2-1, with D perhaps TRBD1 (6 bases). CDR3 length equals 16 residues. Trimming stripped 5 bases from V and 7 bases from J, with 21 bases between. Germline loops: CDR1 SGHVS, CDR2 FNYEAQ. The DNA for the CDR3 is TGTGCCAGCAGCCGGAGTGGTACAGGGCCGGGGAATGAGCAGTTCTTC. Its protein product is CASSRSGTGPGNEQFF.

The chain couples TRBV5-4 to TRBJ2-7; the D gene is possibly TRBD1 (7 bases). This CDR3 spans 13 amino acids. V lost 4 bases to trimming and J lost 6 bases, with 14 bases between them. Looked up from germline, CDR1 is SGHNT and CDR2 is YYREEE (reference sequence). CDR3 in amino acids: CASSGIQGGEQYF. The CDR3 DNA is TGTGCCAGCAGCGGGATTCAGGGGGGCGAGCAGTACTTC.

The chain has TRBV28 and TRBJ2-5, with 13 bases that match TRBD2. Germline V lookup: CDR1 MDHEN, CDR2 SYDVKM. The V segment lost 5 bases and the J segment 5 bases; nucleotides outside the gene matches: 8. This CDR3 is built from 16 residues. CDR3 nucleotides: TGTGCCAGCAGTCCCGGACTAGCGGGAGCGGGGGAGACCCAGTACTTC. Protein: CASSPGLAGAGETQYF.

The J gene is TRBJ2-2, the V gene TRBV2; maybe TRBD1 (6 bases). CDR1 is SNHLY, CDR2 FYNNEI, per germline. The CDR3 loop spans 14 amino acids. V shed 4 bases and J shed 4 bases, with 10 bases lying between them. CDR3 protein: CASSVEGGTGELFF. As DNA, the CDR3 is TGTGCCAGCAGTGTTGAAGGGGGCACCGGGGAGCTGTTTTTT. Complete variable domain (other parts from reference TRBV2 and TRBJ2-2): EPEVTQTPSHQVTQMGQEVILRCVPISNHLYFYWYRQILGQKVEFLVSFYNNEISEKSEIFDDQFSVERPDGSNFTLKIRSTKLEDSAMYFCASSVEGGTGELFFGEGSRLTVL.

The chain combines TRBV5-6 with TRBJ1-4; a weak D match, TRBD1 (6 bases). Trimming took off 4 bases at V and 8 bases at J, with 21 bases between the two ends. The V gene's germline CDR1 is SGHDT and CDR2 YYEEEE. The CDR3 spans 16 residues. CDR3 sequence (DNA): TGTGCCAGCAGCAGAAATCCGGGGGGGGGCGTGGAAAAACTGTTTTTT. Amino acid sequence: CASSRNPGGGVEKLFF.

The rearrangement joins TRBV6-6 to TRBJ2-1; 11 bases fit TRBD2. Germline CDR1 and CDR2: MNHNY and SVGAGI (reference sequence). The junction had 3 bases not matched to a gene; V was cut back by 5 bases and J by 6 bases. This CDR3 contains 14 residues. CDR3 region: CASSTSGRTNEQFF. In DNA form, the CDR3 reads TGTGCCAGCAGTACTAGCGGGAGAACCAATGAGCAGTTCTTC.

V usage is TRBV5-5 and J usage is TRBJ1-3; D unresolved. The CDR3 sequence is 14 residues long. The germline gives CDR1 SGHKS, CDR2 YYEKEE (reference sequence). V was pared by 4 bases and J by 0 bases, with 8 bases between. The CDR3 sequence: CASSPQTSGNTIYF. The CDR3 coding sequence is TGTGCCAGCAGCCCACAGACCTCTGGAAACACCATATATTTT.

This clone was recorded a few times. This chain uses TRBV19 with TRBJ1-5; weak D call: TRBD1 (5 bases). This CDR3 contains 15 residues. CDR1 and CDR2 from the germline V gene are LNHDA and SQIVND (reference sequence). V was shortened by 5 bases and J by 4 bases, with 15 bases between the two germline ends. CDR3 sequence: CASSSQGGLNQPQHF. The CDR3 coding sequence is TGTGCCAGTAGTTCCCAGGGAGGCTTAAATCAGCCCCAGCATTTT. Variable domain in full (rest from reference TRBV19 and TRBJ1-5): DGGITQSPKYLFRKEGQNVTLSCEQNLNHDAMYWYRQDPGQGLRLIYYSQIVNDFQKGDIAEGYSVSREKKESFPLTVTSAQKNPTAFYLCASSSQGGLNQPQHFGDGTRLSIL.

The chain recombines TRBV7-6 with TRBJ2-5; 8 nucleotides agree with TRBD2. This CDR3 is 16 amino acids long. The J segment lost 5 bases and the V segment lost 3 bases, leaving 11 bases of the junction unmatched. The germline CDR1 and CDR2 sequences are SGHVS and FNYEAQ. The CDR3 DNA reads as TGTGCCAGCAGCTTCCCGCCTAGCGGGCGGGCGGAGACCCAGTACTTC. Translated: CASSFPPSGRAETQYF.

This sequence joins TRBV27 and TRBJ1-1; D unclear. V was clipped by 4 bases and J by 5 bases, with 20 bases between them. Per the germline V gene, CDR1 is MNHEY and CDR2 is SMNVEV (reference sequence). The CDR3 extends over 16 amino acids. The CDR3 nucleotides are TGTGCCAGCAGTTCTCTACCCCTCAATGACGGGACTGAAGCTTTCTTT. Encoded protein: CASSSLPLNDGTEAFF.

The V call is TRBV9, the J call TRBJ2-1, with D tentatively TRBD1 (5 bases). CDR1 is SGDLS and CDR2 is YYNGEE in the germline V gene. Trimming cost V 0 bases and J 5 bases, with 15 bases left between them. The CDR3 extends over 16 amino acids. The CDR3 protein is CASSVVGVGANNEQFF. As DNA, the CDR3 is TGTGCCAGCAGCGTAGTAGGGGTAGGCGCAAACAATGAGCAGTTCTTC.

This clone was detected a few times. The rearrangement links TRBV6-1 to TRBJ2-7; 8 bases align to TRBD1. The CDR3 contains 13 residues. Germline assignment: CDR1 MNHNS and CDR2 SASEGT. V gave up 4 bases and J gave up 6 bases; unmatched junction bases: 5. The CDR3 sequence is CASSGQGRGEQYF. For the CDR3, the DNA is TGTGCCAGCAGTGGACAGGGGCGAGGCGAGCAGTACTTC.

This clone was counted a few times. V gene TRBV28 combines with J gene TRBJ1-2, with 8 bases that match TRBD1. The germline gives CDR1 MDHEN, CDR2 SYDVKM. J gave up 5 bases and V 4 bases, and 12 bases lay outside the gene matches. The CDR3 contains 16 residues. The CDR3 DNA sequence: TGTGCCAGCAGTTCCGTTGGGGACAGGTCGAGGTATGGCTACACCTTC. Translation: CASSSVGDRSRYGYTF.

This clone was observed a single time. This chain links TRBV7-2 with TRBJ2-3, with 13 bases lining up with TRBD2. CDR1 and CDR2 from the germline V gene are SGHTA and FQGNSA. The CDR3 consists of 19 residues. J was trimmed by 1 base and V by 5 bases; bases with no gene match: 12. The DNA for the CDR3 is TGTGCCAGCAGCCGCCCGCAAGGACTAGCGGGAGAGCGCACAGATACGCAGTATTTT. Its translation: CASSRPQGLAGERTDTQYF.

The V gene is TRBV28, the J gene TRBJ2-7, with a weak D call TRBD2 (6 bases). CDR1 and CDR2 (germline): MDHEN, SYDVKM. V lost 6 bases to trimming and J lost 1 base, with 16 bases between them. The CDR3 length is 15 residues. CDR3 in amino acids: CASRRPLAPSYEQYF. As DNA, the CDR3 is TGTGCCAGCAGACGGCCTCTAGCGCCTTCCTACGAGCAGTACTTC.

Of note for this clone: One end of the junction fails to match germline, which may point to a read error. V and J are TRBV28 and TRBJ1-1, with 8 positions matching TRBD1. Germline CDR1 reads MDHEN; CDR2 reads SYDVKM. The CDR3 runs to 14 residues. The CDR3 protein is CASSFSWQGASFSF. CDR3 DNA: TGTGCCAGCAGTTTTAGTTGGCAGGGGGCGAGTTTTTCCTTT.

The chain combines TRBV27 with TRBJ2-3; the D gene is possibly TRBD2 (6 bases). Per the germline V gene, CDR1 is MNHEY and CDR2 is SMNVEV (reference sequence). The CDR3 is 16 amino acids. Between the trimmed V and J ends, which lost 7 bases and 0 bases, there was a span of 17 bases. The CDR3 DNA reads TGTGCCAGCACCACCTCCCCGGGACTTAGCACAGATACGCAGTATTTT. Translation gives CASTTSPGLSTDTQYF.

The CDR3 region has the DNA TGTGCCACAGTGACAGGGCGGGGCACAGATACGCAGTATTTT. Translated, it gives CATVTGRGTDTQYF. J is TRBJ2-3 and V is TRBV7-8; TRBD1 matches 7 bases. CDR3 length: 14 residues. Germline trimming cut 10 bases from V and 1 base from J; bases unmatched to any gene: 8. From germline, CDR1 is SGHVS and CDR2 FQNEAQ.

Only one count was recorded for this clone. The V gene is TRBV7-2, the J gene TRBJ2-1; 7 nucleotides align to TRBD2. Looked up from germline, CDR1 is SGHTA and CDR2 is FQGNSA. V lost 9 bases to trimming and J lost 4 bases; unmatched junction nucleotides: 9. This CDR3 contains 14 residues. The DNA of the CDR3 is TGTGCCAGTGAGATAGGACTAGAGTACAATGAGCAGTTCTTC. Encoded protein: CASEIGLEYNEQFF.

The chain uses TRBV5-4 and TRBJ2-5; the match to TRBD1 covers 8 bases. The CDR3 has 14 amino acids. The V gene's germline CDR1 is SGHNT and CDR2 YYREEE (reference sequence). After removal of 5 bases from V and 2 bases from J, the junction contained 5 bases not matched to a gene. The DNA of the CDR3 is TGTGCCAGCAGTCAAGGACAGGGTCAAGAGACCCAGTACTTC. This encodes CASSQGQGQETQYF.

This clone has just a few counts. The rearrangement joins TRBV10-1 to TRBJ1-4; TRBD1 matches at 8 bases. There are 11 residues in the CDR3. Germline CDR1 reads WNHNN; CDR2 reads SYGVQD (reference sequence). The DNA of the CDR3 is TGCGCGGGGACAGGAAATGAAAAACTGTTTTTT. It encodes CAGTGNEKLFF.